What follows is one TCR beta chain and its context. The antigen is undetermined. The germline V and J ends were trimmed by 3 bases and 4 bases, with 10 bases remaining between them. The CDR3 covers 14 residues. From germline, CDR1 is LNHDA and CDR2 SQIVND (reference sequence). The sample comes from a study of T cell repertoires in cytomegalovirus infection. Notes on the study in general: The cumulative frequency of public TCR beta families identified carriers of CMV plus the relevant HLA.

Via MiXCR, TCRdb re-called the reads, giving one row per CDR3 protein. The sample records about 360,000 distinct CDR3 sequences, approximately 18% being singletons. Source material: PBMCs. The source is a human donor in good health (CMV status not recorded). Some clones in this sample may be carry-over from other donors' samples. V gene TRBV19 combines with J gene TRBJ1-5, with D hard to call. This CDR3 reads CASSMGSENQPQHF. CDR3 in DNA: TGTGCCAGTAGTATGGGCAGCGAAAATCAGCCCCAGCATTTT.